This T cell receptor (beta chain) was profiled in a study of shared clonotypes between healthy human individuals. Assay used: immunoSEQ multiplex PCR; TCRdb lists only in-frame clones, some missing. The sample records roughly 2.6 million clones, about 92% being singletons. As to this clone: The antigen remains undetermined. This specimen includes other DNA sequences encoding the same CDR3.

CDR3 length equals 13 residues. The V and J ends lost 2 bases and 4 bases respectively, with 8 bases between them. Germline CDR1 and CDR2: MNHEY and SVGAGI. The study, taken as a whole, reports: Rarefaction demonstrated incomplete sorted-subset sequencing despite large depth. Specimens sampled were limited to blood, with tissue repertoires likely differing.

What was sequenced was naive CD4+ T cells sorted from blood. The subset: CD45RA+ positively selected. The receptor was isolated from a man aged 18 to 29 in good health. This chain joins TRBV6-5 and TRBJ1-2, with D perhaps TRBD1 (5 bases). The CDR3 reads CASSYRQGYGYTF. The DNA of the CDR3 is TGTGCCAGCAGTTACCGGCAGGGCTATGGCTACACCTTC.